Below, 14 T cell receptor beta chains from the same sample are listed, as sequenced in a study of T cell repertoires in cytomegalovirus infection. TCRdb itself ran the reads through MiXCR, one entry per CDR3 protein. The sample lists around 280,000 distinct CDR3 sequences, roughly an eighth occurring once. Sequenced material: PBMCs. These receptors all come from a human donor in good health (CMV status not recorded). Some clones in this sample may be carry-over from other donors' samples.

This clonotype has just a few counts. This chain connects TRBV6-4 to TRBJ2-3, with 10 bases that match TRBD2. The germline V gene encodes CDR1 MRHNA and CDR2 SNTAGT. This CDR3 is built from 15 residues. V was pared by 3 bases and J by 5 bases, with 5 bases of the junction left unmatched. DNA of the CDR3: TGTGCCAGCAGTGAGTTTAGCGGGAGGATAGATACGCAGTATTTT. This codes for CASSEFSGRIDTQYF.

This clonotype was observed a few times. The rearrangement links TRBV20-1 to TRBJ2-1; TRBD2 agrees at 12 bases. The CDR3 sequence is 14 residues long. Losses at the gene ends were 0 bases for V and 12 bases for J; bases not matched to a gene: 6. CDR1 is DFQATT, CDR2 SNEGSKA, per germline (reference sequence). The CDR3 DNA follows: TGCAGTGCTAGAGATCTAGCGGGGGGGCCGTTGCAGTTCTTC. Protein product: CSARDLAGGPLQFF.

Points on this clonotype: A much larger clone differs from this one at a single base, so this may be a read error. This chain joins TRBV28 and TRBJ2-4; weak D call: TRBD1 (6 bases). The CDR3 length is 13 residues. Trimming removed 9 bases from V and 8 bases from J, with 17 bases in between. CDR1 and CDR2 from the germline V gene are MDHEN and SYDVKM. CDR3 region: CARRYQGSDIQYF. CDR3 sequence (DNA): TGTGCCAGAAGGTATCAGGGGTCCGACATTCAGTACTTC.

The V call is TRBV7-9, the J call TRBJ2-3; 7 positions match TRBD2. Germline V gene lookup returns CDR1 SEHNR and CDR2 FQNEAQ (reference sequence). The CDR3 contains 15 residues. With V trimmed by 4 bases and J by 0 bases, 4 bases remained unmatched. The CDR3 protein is CASSWRGGSTDTQYF. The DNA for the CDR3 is TGTGCCAGCAGCTGGCGCGGGGGAAGCACAGATACGCAGTATTTT.

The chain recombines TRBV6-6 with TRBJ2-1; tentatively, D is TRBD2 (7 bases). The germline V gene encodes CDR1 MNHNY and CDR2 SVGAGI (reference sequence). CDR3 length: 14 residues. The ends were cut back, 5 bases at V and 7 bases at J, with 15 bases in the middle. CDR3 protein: CASSPGEGGNEQFF. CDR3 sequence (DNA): TGTGCCAGCAGTCCCGGGGAGGGGGGGAATGAGCAGTTCTTC.

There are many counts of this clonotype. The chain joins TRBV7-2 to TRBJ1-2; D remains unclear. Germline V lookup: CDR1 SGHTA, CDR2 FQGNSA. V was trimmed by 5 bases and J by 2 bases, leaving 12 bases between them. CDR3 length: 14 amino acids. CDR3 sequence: CASSREGGNYGYTF. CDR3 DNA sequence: TGTGCCAGCAGCCGCGAAGGCGGAAACTATGGCTACACCTTC.

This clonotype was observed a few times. Here the CDR3 reads CATRGSSSAGQYF. The CDR3 region has the DNA TGTGCCACCAGAGGATCATCTTCTGCCGGGCAGTACTTC. This chain connects TRBV19 to TRBJ2-7; D is unclear. The CDR3 loop spans 13 amino acids. Germline V gives CDR1 LNHDA, CDR2 SQIVND (reference sequence). Trimming took 10 bases from V and 9 from J, leaving 22 bases between them.

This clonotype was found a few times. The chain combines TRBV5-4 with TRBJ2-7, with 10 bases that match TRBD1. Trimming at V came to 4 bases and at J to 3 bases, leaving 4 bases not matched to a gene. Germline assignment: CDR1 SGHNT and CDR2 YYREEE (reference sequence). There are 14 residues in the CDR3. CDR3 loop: CASSEGQGSYEQYF. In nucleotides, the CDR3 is TGTGCCAGCAGCGAGGGACAGGGGAGCTACGAGCAGTACTTC.

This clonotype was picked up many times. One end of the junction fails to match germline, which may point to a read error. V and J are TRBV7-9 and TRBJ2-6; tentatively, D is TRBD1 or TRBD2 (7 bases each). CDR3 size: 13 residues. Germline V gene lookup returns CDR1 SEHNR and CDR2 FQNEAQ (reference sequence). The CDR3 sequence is CASSFREGDSVNF. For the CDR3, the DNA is TGTGCCAGCAGCTTTAGGGAGGGGGACAGCGTTAACTTC.

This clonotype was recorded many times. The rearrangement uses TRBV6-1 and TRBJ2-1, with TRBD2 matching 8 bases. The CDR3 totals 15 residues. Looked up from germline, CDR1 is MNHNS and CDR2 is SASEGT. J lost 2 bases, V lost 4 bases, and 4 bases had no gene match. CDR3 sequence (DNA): TGTGCCAGCAGTGCTCGGGAGGGAGCCTACAATGAGCAGTTCTTC. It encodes CASSAREGAYNEQFF.

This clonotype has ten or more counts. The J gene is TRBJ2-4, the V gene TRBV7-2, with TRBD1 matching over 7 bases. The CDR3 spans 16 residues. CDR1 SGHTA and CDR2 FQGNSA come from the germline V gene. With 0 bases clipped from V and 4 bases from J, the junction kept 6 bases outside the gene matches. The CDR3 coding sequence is TGTGCCAGCAGCTTAGCGTCGGACAGGCCAAAAAACATTCAGTACTTC. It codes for CASSLASDRPKNIQYF.

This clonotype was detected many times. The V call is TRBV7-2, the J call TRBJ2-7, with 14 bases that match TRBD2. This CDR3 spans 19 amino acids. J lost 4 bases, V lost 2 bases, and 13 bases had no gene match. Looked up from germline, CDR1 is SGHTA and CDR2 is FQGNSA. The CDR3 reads CASSLIPGTSGSSIYEQYF. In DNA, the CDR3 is TGTGCCAGCAGCTTAATCCCCGGGACTAGCGGGAGTTCGATATACGAGCAGTACTTC.

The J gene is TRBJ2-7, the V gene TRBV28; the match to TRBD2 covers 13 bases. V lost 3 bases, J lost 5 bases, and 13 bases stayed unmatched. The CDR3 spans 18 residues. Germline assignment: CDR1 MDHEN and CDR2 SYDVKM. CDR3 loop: CASSFPTSGRAARNEQYF. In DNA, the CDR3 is TGTGCCAGCAGTTTCCCTACTAGCGGGAGGGCCGCGAGGAACGAGCAGTACTTC.

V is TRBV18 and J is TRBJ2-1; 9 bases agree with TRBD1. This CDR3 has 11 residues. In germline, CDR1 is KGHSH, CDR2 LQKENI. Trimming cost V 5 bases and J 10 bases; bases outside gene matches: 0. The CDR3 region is CASSGQGEQFF. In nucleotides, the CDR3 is TGTGCCAGCTCAGGACAGGGGGAGCAGTTCTTC.